This T cell receptor (beta chain) comes out of a study of tumor-infiltrating lymphocytes in primary liver carcinoma. With a constant-region primer, TCR beta cDNA was made from approximately 520 ng of total RNA. Slightly modified ARM-PCR, run as three nested multiplex PCR rounds, produced the TCR beta libraries. For roughly 11 cycles apiece, the opening two PCR rounds ran with TRBV1-TRBV30 forward primers and a C-beta reverse primer. From the multiplex PCR reads, TCRdb called clonotypes with MiXCR, one entry per CDR3 protein. This sample has fewer than 350,000 distinct CDR3 sequences, with almost 65% found just once. Germline DNA was also extracted, and blood RNA was taken from unsorted whole blood. V was cut by 10 bases and J by 2 bases, with 26 bases left in between. Germline V CDR1 and CDR2: SGHAT, FQNNGV. This CDR3 is built from 17 residues.

The TCR sequence derives from a man in his forties or fifties with primary liver carcinoma and hepatitis B virus infection. The V and J genes are TRBV11-2 and TRBJ1-2, with D hard to call. What was sequenced was peripheral blood. The CDR3 DNA sequence: TGTGCCAACAGTCCCCGATTGTACAGCCTACTGAACTATGGCTACACCTTC. It is translated as CANSPRLYSLLNYGYTF.